This T cell receptor (beta chain) was sequenced for a study of blood T cell repertoires in COVID-19. On the study more broadly: PBMCs, B-cell-depleted T cells, or T cells provided the cDNA or gDNA that made up the material.

As handled by the study authors: Amplification of reference gene primers was used by the study to estimate nucleated cell counts. Profiled with immunoSEQ multiplex PCR; TCRdb holds only in-frame clones, not every one. V and J calls and clone size follow that table, whereas D and trimming were derived from the DNA. The sample yields under 150,000 clones, approximately 89% seen once. Germline assignment: CDR1 SGHRS and CDR2 YFSETQ. With V trimmed by 0 bases and J by 0 bases, 3 bases remained unmatched. CDR3 length: 16 residues. Source material: peripheral blood. This chain joins TRBV5-1 and TRBJ2-3; TRBD2 matches at 8 bases. The receptor's source is a human donor in a cohort sampled during active COVID-19. CDR3: CASSLVASGSTDTQYF. The CDR3 DNA sequence: TGCGCCAGCAGCTTGGTGGCTAGCGGGAGCACAGATACGCAGTATTTT.